This T cell receptor beta chain was profiled in a study of shared clonotypes between healthy human individuals (TCRdb year 2020). General notes on the study: Three men and two women, aged 18 to 49 years, made up the cohort. Between about 0.94 and 8.9 billion PBMCs per donor were obtained by leukapheresis. To increase sequencing depth and limit assay-specific biases, different laboratories used diverse techniques to prepare libraries and sequence TCR repertoires. To estimate repertoire size and how much clonotypes are shared between individuals, the study performed deep sequencing of blood TCR repertoires from a handful of healthy adults. Broad study findings and their caveats: The small number of donors limited the genetic and exposure-history diversity represented. Sampling was limited to blood, and TCR repertoires in tissue likely differ from TCR repertoires in blood. Pairwise subsampling led to the expectation that sequencing depth would affect the degree of clonotype sharing among donors.

CDR3 length: 13 amino acids, cysteine to phenylalanine. The entry retains the CDR3 DNA only, 39 bases that are in frame from base 1. The germline V gene provides CDR1 LGHNA and CDR2 YNFKEQ. Between the V and J ends, shortened by 4 bases and 4 bases respectively, the junction contains 8 bases. This clone has a count of ten or more. The specificity of this receptor is unknown. One base away there is no much larger clone; base qualities are not given. Other DNA sequences in this specimen translate into the identical CDR3. Healthy HIV-negative adults with no recently reported acute infections or vaccinations were included as donors. Every donor was a Caucasian adult living in Nashville, Tennessee, USA. For unsorted samples, about 90 million PBMCs were counted, and genomic DNA was extracted using the QIAamp DNA Blood Mini kit. Blood was obtained by leukapheresis, after which PBMCs were separated by Ficoll-Histopaque density gradient centrifugation and cryopreserved in liquid nitrogen vapor phase.

Using the deep immunoSEQ assay, multiplex PCR amplified TCR CDR3 regions from genomic DNA. Extracted genomic DNA from each cell subset was distributed evenly across all wells of several immunoSEQ 96-well plates, and each plate was treated as a replicate. For unsorted PBMC, approximately 300 ng of genomic DNA, equivalent to around 30,000 T cell genomes, went into each replicate PCR. Unsorted PBMC genomic DNA was sequenced across ten immunoSEQ deep assay plates. The purified libraries were quantified using a Qubit 3.0 fluorometer, sized with a Bioanalyzer 2100, and then quantified again using the KAPA Library Quantification kit. Each immunoSEQ 96-well plate was sequenced on its own single-read 150-cycle Illumina NextSeq 550 flow cell. The published analysis was carried out like this. Because only junctional sequences without quality scores were contained in the immunoSEQ output, filtering matching that applied to full-length reads could not be performed. Sequences were annotated with PyIR, a Python wrapper for IgBLAST v1.9, using IMGT germline references to assign V/J genes and CDR3. Reads with weak V/J assignments (E-value above 1e-6), missing CDR3, stop codons, out-of-frame junctions, or ambiguous translated residues were removed. V3J clonotypes were defined as sequences sharing the same inferred V gene, J gene, and CDR3 amino acid sequence. To compute the percentage overlap between repertoires, the number of shared unique clonotypes was divided by the size of the smaller repertoire. Three approaches were used to assess repertoire richness: RTK rarefaction, the Chao1 estimator, and Recon v2.1 estimates of unobserved clonotypes. TCRdb holds this immuneACCESS table with in-frame rearrangements only. Some clones are missing; in checked studies, unresolved V genes explain under half, and the rest has no known cause. V and J calls plus clone size are reproduced from that table; the DNA served to infer D and trimming. The sample has about 490,000 clones on record, 81% of them singletons. The ten largest clones take up 10% to 15% of the sample.

The sequence is built from TRBV4-2 and TRBJ2-1; no D gene call is confident. This sequence originates from a woman aged 40 to 50 in good health. Some clones in this sample may be carry-over from other donors' samples. The sequenced sample consisted of PBMCs. The CDR3 reads as follows: CASSPQGYNEQFF. Here is the DNA: TGTGCCAGCAGCCCCCAAGGGTACAATGAGCAGTTCTTC.